This passage covers 22 T cell receptor beta chains from one sample sequenced in a study of molecular identifiers for immune sequencing clone quantification. TCRdb reprocessed the PCR reads with MiXCR, giving one entry per CDR3 protein. Among about 510,000 distinct CDR3 sequences listed, less than 30% were seen once. What was sequenced was naive CD8+ T cells from blood, with Jurkat cell RNA spiked in. Subset meaning: FACS-sorted CD8+CD4-CCR7+CD45RA+ naive T cells. The receptors were gathered from a human donor in good health. Some libraries in this study had Jurkat cell RNA spiked in.

This clonotype has more than one count but fewer than ten. The V call is TRBV9, the J call TRBJ2-2, with unresolved D. The germline gives CDR1 SGDLS, CDR2 YYNGEE. V lost 0 bases to trimming and J lost 5 bases, with 11 bases between them. This CDR3 has 15 amino acids. The CDR3 coding sequence is TGTGCCAGCAGCGTAGAGGGTCCCGGGACCGGGGAGCTGTTTTTT. This gives the protein CASSVEGPGTGELFF.

This clonotype was seen many times. The rearrangement links TRBV27 to TRBJ2-1; D unclear. This CDR3 is built from 13 residues. Trimming shortened V by 5 bases and J by 4 bases, and 9 bases separated the two germline ends. Per germline, CDR1 MNHEY and CDR2 SMNVEV (reference sequence). The DNA for the CDR3 is TGTGCCAGCAGTACCGACCATTACAATGAGCAGTTCTTC. Encoded protein: CASSTDHYNEQFF.

This chain connects TRBV20-1 to TRBJ2-5; no clear D gene. Trimming removed 0 bases from V and 1 base from J, with 9 bases in between. The germline CDR1 and CDR2 sequences are DFQATT and SNEGSKA (reference sequence). The CDR3 length is 14 residues. The CDR3 sequence is CSARDWQPQETQYF. The CDR3 DNA reads TGCAGTGCTAGAGATTGGCAGCCCCAAGAGACCCAGTACTTC.

This clonotype occurred a few times. The chain recombines TRBV19 with TRBJ2-5; 8 nucleotides line up with TRBD2. CDR1 and CDR2 (germline): LNHDA, SQIVND (reference sequence). The CDR3 has 13 amino acids. After removal of 5 bases from V and 4 bases from J, the junction contained 3 bases not matched to a gene. The CDR3 here is CASSAGGGETQYF. The DNA for the CDR3 is TGTGCCAGTAGTGCCGGGGGGGGAGAGACCCAGTACTTC.

A word on this clonotype: This clone may be a read error of a much larger clone one base away. V usage is TRBV9 and J usage is TRBJ2-2; D is unresolved. The CDR3 runs to 12 residues. The germline gives CDR1 SGDLS, CDR2 YYNGEE. The DNA of the CDR3 is TGTGCCAGCAGTTATAGCACCGCGGAGCTGTTTTTT. Protein: CASSYSTAELFF.

This clonotype showed up just a few times. The chain combines TRBV27 with TRBJ2-3, with 8 bases aligning to TRBD2. Per germline, CDR1 MNHEY and CDR2 SMNVEV (reference sequence). The length of the CDR3 is 16 residues. The ends lost 7 bases at V and 1 base at J; junction bases unmatched: 10. The chain's CDR3 is CASNALGREGTDTQYF. CDR3 DNA sequence: TGTGCCAGCAATGCCCTCGGGCGGGAGGGCACAGATACGCAGTATTTT.

CDR3 loop: CASSIKTETDTQYF. The CDR3 region has the DNA TGTGCCAGTAGTATCAAGACGGAGACAGATACGCAGTATTTT. The rearrangement joins TRBV19 to TRBJ2-3; D is uncertain. Germline CDR1 is LNHDA and CDR2 is SQIVND (reference sequence). This CDR3 comprises 14 residues. Trimming removed 3 bases from V and 3 bases from J, with 10 bases in between.

This chain links TRBV6-5 with TRBJ2-1; 7 bases align to TRBD1. The J segment lost 10 bases and the V segment lost 5 bases, leaving 23 bases of the junction unmatched. The CDR3 is 18 residues long. CDR1 and CDR2 (germline): MNHEY, SVGAGI. CDR3 nucleotide sequence: TGTGCCAGCAGTCCTCCGTACGAAACCGGGACAGCTTTTGGGGAGCAGTTCTTC. Protein product: CASSPPYETGTAFGEQFF.

J is TRBJ2-3 and V is TRBV4-3; 11 bases are shared with TRBD1. V was pared by 0 bases and J by 3 bases, with 5 bases of the junction left unmatched. CDR3 length equals 17 residues. CDR1 and CDR2 from the germline V gene are LGHNA and YSLEER. The CDR3 bases are TGCGCCAGCAGCCAAGAGTGGACAGGGGGCCGGACAGATACGCAGTATTTT. The encoded protein is CASSQEWTGGRTDTQYF.

This clonotype was observed a handful of times. The chain links TRBV20-1 to TRBJ2-7; 9 bases map to TRBD1. Germline CDR1 is DFQATT and CDR2 is SNEGSKA (reference sequence). V gave up 2 bases and J gave up 0 bases; unmatched junction bases: 5. CDR3 length: 15 residues. DNA for the CDR3: TGCAGTGCTAGACACCCGGACAGGGGCTCCTACGAGCAGTACTTC. It is translated as CSARHPDRGSYEQYF.

At least ten counts were recorded for this clonotype. The V call is TRBV2, the J call TRBJ2-5; possibly TRBD2 for D (5 bases). The CDR3 runs 13 residues. Trimming stripped 5 bases from V and 1 base from J, with 8 bases between. In germline, CDR1 is SNHLY, CDR2 FYNNEI. The CDR3 sequence is CASSREVQETQYF. The CDR3 nucleotides read TGTGCCAGCAGTCGGGAAGTCCAAGAGACCCAGTACTTC.

This clonotype was picked up many times. The V and J genes are TRBV29-1 and TRBJ2-2; 11 positions match TRBD2. The CDR3 contains 18 residues. In germline, CDR1 is SQVTM, CDR2 ANQGSEA. Trimming cost V 0 bases and J 2 bases; bases outside gene matches: 8. The CDR3 spells CSVEDGLAGGPNTGELFF. CDR3 DNA: TGCAGCGTTGAAGATGGGCTAGCGGGAGGCCCTAACACCGGGGAGCTGTTTTTT.

This clonotype was recorded at least ten times. This chain links TRBV7-6 with TRBJ2-3, with 7 bases aligning to TRBD2. The ends lost 5 bases at V and 2 bases at J; junction bases unmatched: 4. Germline V gene data show CDR1 as SGHVS and CDR2 as FNYEAQ. The CDR3 is 14 amino acids. The CDR3 reads CASSRTRATDTQYF. In DNA, the CDR3 is TGTGCCAGCAGCCGGACTAGGGCCACAGATACGCAGTATTTT.

About this clonotype itself: This may stem from a read error, because a much larger clone lies one nucleotide away. This chain links TRBV27 with TRBJ2-7; tentative D call: TRBD1 (6 bases). The V gene's germline CDR1 is MNHEY and CDR2 SMNVEV (reference sequence). V dropped 3 bases and J dropped 2 bases, with 11 bases sitting between them. The CDR3 sequence is 14 residues long. For the CDR3, the DNA is TGTGCCAGCAGTTTTTGCAGGGGTGCCTACGAGCAGTACTTC. Its translation: CASSFCRGAYEQYF.

This clonotype was recorded a few times. The missing conserved phenylalanine or tryptophan at the end of this CDR3 makes a read error likely. The chain has TRBV5-1 and TRBJ2-7; D is undetermined. From germline, CDR1 is SGHRS and CDR2 YFSETQ. The CDR3 sequence is 13 residues long. V dropped 0 bases and J dropped 3 bases, with 7 bases sitting between them. CDR3 amino acids: CASSLGQLYEQYL. For the CDR3, the DNA is TGCGCCAGCAGCTTGGGGCAGCTCTACGAGCAGTACCTC.

The table lists this clonotype with a few counts. The rearrangement links TRBV7-8 to TRBJ1-5; D perhaps matches TRBD1 (5 bases). CDR1 is SGHVS, CDR2 FQNEAQ, per germline. This CDR3 is 15 amino acids long. Trimming stripped 3 bases from V and 6 bases from J, with 15 bases between. The CDR3 loop reads CASSFLAGRFQPQHF. CDR3 bases: TGTGCCAGCAGCTTCCTGGCAGGGAGGTTTCAGCCCCAGCATTTT.

This clonotype was picked up many times. This rearrangement joins TRBV28 to TRBJ2-7, with D tentatively TRBD1 or TRBD2 (5 bases each). This CDR3 comprises 13 residues. The germline V gene has CDR1 MDHEN and CDR2 SYDVKM. V lost 6 bases and J lost 4, with 13 bases in between. CDR3 residues: CASSPRGVYEQYF. DNA for the CDR3: TGTGCCAGCAGCCCTCGAGGGGTATACGAGCAGTACTTC.

This clonotype occurred a few times. This chain links TRBV9 with TRBJ2-6; tentatively, D is TRBD2 (7 bases). V was shortened by 4 bases and J by 1 base, with 18 bases between the two germline ends. This CDR3 region has 18 residues. Germline-derived CDR1 and CDR2 are SGDLS and YYNGEE. The CDR3 here is CASSSSTGTKSGANVLTF. The CDR3 bases are TGTGCCAGCAGCTCGTCCACAGGGACTAAGTCTGGGGCCAACGTCCTGACTTTC.

As regards this clonotype: This may be a read error, as it is one base from a much larger clone. The CDR3 ends on some other residue instead of the conserved phenylalanine or tryptophan, so this is likely a read error. The rearrangement joins TRBV3-1 to TRBJ1-1; D is possibly TRBD1 (5 bases). From germline, CDR1 is LGHDT and CDR2 YNNKEL (reference sequence). Between the trimmed V and J ends, which lost 2 bases and 8 bases, there was a span of 6 bases. The CDR3 runs 11 residues. The CDR3 protein is CASSQRQEAFS. The CDR3 nucleotides are TGTGCCAGCAGCCAAAGACAGGAAGCTTTCTCT.

At least ten counts were recorded for this clonotype. This rearrangement joins TRBV7-2 to TRBJ2-7; TRBD2 aligns across 12 bases. Germline V CDR1 and CDR2: SGHTA, FQGNSA. J was trimmed by 3 bases and V by 4 bases; bases with no gene match: 16. CDR3 length equals 19 residues. CDR3 region: CASSSAGLAGSEVGYEQYF. CDR3 nucleotide sequence: TGTGCCAGCAGCTCAGCCGGACTAGCGGGGTCTGAGGTCGGCTACGAGCAGTACTTC.

Note on this clonotype: This may stem from a read error, because a much larger clone lies one nucleotide away. The chain employs TRBV13 and TRBJ1-5, with D uncertain. The CDR3 extends over 12 amino acids. Germline values: CDR1 PRHDT, CDR2 FYEKMQ (reference sequence). The V end was cut by 4 bases, the J end by 4 bases, with 5 bases between. CDR3 sequence (DNA): TGTGCCAGCAGCTCCCAGAATCAGCCCCAGCATTTT. This translates into CASSSQNQPQHF. Based on the CDR3 plus reference TRBV13 and TRBJ1-5, the full variable domain is AAGVIQSPRHLIKEKRETATLKCYPIPRHDTVYWYQQGPGQDPQFLISFYEKMQSDKGSIPDRFSAQQFSDYHSELNMSSLELGDSALYFCASSSQNQPQHFGDGTRLSIL.

This clonotype was found a few times. One end of the junction does not line up with germline, which may come from a read error. This chain joins TRBV6-5 and TRBJ2-3, with 8 positions matching TRBD2. The length of the CDR3 is 16 residues. The germline V gene has CDR1 MNHEY and CDR2 SVGAGI. CDR3 protein: CAGSYSPGGGTDTQYF. The CDR3 DNA reads as TGTGCCGGCAGTTACTCACCGGGAGGGGGCACAGATACGCAGTATTTT.